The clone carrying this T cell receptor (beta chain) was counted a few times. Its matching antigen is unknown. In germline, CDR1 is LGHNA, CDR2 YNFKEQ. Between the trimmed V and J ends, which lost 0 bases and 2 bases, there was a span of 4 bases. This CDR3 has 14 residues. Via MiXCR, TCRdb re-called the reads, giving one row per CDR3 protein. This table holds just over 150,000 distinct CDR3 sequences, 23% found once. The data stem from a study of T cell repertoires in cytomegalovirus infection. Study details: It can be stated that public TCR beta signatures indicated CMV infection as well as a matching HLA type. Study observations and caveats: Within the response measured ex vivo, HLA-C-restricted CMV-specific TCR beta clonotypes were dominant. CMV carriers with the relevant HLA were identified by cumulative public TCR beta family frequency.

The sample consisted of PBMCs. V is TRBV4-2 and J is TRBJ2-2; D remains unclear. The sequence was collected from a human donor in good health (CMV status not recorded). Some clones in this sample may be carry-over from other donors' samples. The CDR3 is CASSQDSNTGELFF. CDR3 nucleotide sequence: TGTGCCAGCAGCCAAGATTCTAACACCGGGGAGCTGTTTTTT.